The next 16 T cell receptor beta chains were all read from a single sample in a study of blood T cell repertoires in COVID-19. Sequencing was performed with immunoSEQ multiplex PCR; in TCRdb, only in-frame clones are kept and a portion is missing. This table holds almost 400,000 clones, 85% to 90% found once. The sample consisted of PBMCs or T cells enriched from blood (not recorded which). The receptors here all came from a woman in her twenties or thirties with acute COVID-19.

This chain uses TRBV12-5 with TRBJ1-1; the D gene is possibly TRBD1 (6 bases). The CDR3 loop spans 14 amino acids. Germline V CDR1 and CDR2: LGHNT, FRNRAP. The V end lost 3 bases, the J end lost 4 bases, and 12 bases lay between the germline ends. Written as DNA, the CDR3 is TGTGCTAGTGGTTTAGAAAGGGGGTCCACTGAAGCTTTCTTT. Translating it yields CASGLERGSTEAFF.

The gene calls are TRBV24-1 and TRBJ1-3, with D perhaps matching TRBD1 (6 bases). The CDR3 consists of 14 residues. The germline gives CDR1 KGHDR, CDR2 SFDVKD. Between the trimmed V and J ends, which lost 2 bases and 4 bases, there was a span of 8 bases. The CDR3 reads CATSDSGGGNTIYF. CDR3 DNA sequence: TGTGCCACCAGTGATTCGGGGGGCGGAAACACCATATATTTT.

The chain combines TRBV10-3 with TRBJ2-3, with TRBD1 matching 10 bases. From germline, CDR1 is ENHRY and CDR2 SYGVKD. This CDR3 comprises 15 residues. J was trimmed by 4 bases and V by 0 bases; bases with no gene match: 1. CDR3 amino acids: CAISESTGGADTQYF. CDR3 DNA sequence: TGTGCCATCAGTGAGTCGACAGGGGGCGCAGATACGCAGTATTTT.

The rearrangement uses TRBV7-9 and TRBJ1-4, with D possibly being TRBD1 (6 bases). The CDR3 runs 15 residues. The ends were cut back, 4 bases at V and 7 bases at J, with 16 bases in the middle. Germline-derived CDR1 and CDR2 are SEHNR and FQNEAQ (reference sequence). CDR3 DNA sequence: TGTGCCAGCAGCTCCCTAGGGGGTTTGAGTGAAAAACTGTTTTTT. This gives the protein CASSSLGGLSEKLFF.

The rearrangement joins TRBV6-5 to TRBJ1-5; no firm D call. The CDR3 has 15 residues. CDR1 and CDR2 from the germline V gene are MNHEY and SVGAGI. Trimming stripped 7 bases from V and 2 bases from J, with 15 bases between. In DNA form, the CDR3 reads TGTGCCAGCACTCCCGTCCTCGTCGGCAATCAGCCCCAGCATTTT. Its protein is CASTPVLVGNQPQHF.

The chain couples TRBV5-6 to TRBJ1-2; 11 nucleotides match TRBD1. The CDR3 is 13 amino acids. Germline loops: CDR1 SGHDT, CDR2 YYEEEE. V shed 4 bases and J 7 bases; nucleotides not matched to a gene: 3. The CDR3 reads CASSPGQGVGYTF. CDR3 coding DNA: TGTGCCAGCAGCCCGGGACAGGGGGTTGGCTACACCTTC.

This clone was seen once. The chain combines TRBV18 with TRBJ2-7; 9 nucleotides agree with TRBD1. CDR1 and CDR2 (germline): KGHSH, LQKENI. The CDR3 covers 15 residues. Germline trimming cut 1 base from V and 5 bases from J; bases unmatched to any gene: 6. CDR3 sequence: CASSPLRQGGNEQYF. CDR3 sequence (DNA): TGTGCCAGCTCACCACTGAGACAGGGGGGTAACGAGCAGTACTTC.

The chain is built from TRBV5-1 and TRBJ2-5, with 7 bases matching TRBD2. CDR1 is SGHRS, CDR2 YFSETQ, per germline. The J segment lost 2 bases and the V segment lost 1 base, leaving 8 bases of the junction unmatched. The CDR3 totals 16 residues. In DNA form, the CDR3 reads TGCGCCAGCAGCTTGAGCGGGGACTATCTACAAGAGACCCAGTACTTC. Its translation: CASSLSGDYLQETQYF. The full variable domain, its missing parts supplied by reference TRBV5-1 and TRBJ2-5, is KAGVTQTPRYLIKTRGQQVTLSCSPISGHRSVSWYQQTPGQGLQFLFEYFSETQRNKGNFPGRFSGRQFSNSRSEMNVSTLELGDSALYLCASSLSGDYLQETQYFGPGTRLLVL.

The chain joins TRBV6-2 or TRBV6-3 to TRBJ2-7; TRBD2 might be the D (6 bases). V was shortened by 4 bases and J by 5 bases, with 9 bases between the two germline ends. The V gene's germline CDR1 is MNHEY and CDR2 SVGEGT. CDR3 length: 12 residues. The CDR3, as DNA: TGTGCCAGCAGTTGGGGGGAACACGAGCAGTACTTC. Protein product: CASSWGEHEQYF.

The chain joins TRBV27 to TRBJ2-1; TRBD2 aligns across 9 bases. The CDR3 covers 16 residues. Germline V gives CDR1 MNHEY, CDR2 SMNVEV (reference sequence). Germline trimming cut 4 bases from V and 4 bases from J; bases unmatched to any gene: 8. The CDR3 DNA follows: TGTGCCAGCAGTTCCCCGGGGGCGGGGGGGTACAATGAGCAGTTCTTC. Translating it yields CASSSPGAGGYNEQFF.

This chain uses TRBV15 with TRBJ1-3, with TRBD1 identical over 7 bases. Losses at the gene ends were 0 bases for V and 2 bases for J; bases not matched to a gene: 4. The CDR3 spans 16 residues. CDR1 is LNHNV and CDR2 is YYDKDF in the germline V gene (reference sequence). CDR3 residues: CATSRDGRGTGNTIYF. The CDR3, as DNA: TGTGCCACCAGCAGAGATGGCAGGGGGACTGGAAACACCATATATTTT.

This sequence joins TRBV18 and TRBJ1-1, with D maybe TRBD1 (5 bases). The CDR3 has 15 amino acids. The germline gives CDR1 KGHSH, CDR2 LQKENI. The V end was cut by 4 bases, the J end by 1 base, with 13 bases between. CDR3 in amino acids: CASSQLGGKNTEAFF. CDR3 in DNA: TGTGCCAGCTCACAGTTGGGGGGAAAGAACACTGAAGCTTTCTTT.

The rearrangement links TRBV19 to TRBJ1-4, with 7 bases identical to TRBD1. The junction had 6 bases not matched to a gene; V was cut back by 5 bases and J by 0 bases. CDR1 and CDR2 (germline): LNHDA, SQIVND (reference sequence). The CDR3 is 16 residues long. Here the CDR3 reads CASSGTGTATNEKLFF. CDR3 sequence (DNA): TGTGCCAGTAGTGGTACCGGGACAGCAACTAATGAAAAACTGTTTTTT.

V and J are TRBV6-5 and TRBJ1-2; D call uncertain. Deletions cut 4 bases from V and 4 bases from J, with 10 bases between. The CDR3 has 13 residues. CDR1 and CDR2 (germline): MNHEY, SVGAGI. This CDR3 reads CASSSLPSYGYTF. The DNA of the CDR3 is TGTGCCAGCAGTTCCCTTCCGTCCTATGGCTACACCTTC.

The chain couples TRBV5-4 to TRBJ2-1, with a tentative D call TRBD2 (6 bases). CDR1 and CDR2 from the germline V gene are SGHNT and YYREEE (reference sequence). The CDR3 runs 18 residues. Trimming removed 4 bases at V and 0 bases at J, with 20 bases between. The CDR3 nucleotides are TGTGCCAGCAGCCCCCGAAGAGGCGGGGCCAGCTCCTACAATGAGCAGTTCTTC. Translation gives CASSPRRGGASSYNEQFF.

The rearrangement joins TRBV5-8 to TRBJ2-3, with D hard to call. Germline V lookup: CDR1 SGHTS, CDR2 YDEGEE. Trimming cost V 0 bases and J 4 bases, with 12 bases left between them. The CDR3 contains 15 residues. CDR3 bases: TGTGCCAGCAGCTTGGTGGTTGAGAGGTCAGATACGCAGTATTTT. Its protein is CASSLVVERSDTQYF. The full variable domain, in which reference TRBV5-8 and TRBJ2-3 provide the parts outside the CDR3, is EAGVTQSPTHLIKTRGQQATLRCSPISGHTSVYWYQQALGLGLQFLLWYDEGEERNRGNFPPRFSGRQFPNYSSELNVNALELEDSALYLCASSLVVERSDTQYFGPGTRLTVL.